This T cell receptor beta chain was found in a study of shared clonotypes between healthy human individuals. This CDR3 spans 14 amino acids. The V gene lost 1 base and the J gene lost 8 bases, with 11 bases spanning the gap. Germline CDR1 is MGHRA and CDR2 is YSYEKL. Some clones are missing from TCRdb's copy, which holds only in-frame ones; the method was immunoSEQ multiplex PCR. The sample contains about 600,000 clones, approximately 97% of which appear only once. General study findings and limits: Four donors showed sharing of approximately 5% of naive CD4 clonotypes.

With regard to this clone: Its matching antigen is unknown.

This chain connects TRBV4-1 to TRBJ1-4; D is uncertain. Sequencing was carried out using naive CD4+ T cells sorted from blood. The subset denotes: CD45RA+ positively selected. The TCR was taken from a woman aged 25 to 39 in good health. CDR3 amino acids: CASSQVAVNEKLFF. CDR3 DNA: TGCGCCAGCAGCCAAGTGGCAGTGAACGAAAAACTGTTTTTT.